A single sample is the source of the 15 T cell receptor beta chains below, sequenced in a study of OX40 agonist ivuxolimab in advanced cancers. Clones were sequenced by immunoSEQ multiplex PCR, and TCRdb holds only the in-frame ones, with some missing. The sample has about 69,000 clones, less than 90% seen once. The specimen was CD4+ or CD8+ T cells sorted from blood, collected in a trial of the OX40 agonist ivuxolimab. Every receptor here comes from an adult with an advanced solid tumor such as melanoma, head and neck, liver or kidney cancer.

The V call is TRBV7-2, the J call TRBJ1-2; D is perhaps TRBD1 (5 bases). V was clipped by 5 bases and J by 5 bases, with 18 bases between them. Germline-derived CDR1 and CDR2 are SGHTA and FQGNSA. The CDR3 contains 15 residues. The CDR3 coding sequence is TGTGCCAGCAGCCCGGGACGGCCGGTGTTATATGGCTACACCTTC. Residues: CASSPGRPVLYGYTF.

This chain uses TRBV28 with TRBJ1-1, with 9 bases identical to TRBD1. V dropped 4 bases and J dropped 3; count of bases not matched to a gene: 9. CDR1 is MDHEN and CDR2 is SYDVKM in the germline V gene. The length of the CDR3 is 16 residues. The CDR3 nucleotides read TGTGCCAGCAGTTCCTCGGACAGGGGTGGTTACACTGAAGCTTTCTTT. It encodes CASSSSDRGGYTEAFF. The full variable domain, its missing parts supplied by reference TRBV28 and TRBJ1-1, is DVKVTQSSRYLVKRTGEKVFLECVQDMDHENMFWYRQDPGLGLRLIYFSYDVKMKEKGDIPEGYSVSREKKERFSLILESASTNQTSMYLCASSSSDRGGYTEAFFGQGTRLTVV.

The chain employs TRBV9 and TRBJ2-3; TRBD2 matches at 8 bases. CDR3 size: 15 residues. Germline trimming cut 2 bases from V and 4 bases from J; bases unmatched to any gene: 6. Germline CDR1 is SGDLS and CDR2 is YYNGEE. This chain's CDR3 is CASSVFSGNPDTQYF. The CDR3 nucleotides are TGTGCCAGCAGCGTTTTTAGCGGGAACCCAGATACGCAGTATTTT.

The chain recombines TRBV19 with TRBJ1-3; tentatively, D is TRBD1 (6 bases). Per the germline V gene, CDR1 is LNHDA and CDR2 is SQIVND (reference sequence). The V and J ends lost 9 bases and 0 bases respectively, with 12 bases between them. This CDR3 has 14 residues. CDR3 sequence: CASRGLFSGNTIYF. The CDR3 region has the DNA TGTGCCAGCCGGGGGCTCTTCTCTGGAAACACCATATATTTT.

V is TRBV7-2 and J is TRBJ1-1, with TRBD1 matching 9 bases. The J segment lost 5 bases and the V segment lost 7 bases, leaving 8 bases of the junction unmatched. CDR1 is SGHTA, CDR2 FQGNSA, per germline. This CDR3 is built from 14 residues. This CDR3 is CASIRDRDRTEAFF. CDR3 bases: TGTGCCAGCATCCGGGACAGGGATCGGACTGAAGCTTTCTTT. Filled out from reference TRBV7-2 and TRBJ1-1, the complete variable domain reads GAGVSQSPSNKVTEKGKDVELRCDPISGHTALYWYRQSLGQGLEFLIYFQGNSAPDKSGLPSDRFSAERTGGSVSTLTIQRTQQEDSAVYLCASIRDRDRTEAFFGQGTRLTVV.

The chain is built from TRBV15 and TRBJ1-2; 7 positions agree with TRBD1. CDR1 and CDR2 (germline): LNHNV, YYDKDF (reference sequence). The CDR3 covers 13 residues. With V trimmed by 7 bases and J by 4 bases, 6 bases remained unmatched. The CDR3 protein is CATTETGSYGYTF. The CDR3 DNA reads TGTGCCACCACGGAGACAGGGTCCTATGGCTACACCTTC.

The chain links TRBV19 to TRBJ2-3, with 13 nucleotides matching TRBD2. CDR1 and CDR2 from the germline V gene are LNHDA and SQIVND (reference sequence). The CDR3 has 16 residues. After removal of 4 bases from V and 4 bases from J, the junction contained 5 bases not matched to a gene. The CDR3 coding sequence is TGTGCCAGTAGTACCAGGACTAGCGGGAGCTCAGATACGCAGTATTTT. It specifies CASSTRTSGSSDTQYF.

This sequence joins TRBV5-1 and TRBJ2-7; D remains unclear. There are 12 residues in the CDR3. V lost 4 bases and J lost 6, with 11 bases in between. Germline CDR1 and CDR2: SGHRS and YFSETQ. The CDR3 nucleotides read TGCGCCAGCAGCCCCCCAGACGGCGAGCAGTACTTC. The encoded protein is CASSPPDGEQYF.

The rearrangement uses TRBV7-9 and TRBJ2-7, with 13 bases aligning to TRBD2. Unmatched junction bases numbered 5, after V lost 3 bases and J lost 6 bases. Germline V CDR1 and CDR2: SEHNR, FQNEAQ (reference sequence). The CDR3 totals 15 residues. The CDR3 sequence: CASSFGLAGASEQYF. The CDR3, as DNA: TGTGCCAGCAGCTTCGGACTAGCGGGAGCAAGCGAGCAGTACTTC.

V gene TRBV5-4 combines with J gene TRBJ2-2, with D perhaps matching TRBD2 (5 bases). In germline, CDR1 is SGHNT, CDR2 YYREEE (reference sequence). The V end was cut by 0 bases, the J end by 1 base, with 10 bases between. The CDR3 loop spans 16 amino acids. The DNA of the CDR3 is TGTGCCAGCAGCTTGGGGGTAGCGATGAACACCGGGGAGCTGTTTTTT. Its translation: CASSLGVAMNTGELFF.

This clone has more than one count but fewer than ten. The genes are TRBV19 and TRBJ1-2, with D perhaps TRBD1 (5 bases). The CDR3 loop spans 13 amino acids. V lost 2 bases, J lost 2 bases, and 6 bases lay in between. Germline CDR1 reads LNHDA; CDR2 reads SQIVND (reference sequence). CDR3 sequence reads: CASSIPGNYGYTF. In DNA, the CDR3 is TGTGCCAGTAGTATACCAGGGAACTATGGCTACACCTTC.

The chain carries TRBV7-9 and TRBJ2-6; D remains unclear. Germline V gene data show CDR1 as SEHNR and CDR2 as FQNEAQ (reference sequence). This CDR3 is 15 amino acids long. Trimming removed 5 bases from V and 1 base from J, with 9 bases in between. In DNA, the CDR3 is TGTGCCAGCAGCACTCTTAGGTCTGGGGCCAACGTCCTGACTTTC. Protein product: CASSTLRSGANVLTF.

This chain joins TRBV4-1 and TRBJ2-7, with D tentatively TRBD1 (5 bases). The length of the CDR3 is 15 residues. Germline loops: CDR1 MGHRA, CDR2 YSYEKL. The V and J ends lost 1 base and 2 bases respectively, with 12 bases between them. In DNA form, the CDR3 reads TGCGCCAGCAGCCAAGGCGTAGGGGAAACCTACGAGCAGTACTTC. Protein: CASSQGVGETYEQYF.

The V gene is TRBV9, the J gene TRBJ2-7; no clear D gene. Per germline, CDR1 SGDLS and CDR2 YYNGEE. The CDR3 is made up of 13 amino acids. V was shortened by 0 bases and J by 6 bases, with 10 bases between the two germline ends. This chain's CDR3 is CASSVGNYGEQYF. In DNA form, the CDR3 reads TGTGCCAGCAGCGTAGGAAACTACGGCGAGCAGTACTTC.

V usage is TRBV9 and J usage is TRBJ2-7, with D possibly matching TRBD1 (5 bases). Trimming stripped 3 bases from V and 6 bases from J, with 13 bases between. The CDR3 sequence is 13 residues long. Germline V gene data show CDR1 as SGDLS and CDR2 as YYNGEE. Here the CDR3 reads CASSALQGSEQYF. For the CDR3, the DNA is TGTGCCAGCAGCGCCCTCCAGGGATCCGAGCAGTACTTC.